This section outlines one TCR beta chain sequence together with its context. What it binds is not known. The sample holds other DNA sequences that translate to the same CDR3. V lost 3 bases and J lost 3; bases outside the gene matches: 3. The CDR3 has 14 amino acids. Germline CDR1 reads KGHSH; CDR2 reads LQKENI. This entry comes from a study of shared clonotypes between healthy human individuals. Looking at the study overall: CD8 memory received one plate per donor, CD8 naive two, CD4 memory three and CD4 naive three.

Data came from immunoSEQ multiplex PCR; TCRdb stores just in-frame clones and leaves some out. Here the sample spans 2 million to 2.5 million clones, around 92% being singletons. Study conclusions and caveats: Exclusively blood specimens were collected; tissue repertoires likely differ.

This TCR was sampled from a man aged 18 to 35 in good health. Some clones in this sample may be carry-over from other donors' samples. The V gene is TRBV18, the J gene TRBJ2-3; 7 nucleotides line up with TRBD2. Sequenced sample: naive CD4+ T cells from PBMCs. Stated subset: CD45RA+ positively selected. CDR3 amino acids: CASSPSGSTDTQYF. In nucleotides, the CDR3 is TGTGCCAGCTCACCTAGCGGGTCGACAGATACGCAGTATTTT.